Below, 11 T cell receptor beta chains from the same sample are listed, as sequenced in a study of blood T cell repertoires in COVID-19. Sequencing was performed with immunoSEQ multiplex PCR; in TCRdb, only in-frame clones are kept and a portion is missing. This table has 98,000 or so clones, roughly 80% appearing once. The sequenced sample consisted of peripheral blood. The receptor source for this set is a man in his fifties or sixties with acute or convalescent COVID-19.

This clone is a singleton in its sample. CDR3 loop: CASSFPQGQGYTF. The CDR3 nucleotides are TGTGCCAGCAGCTTCCCCCAGGGGCAAGGCTACACCTTC. The chain links TRBV11-3 to TRBJ1-2, with a weak D call TRBD1 (6 bases). The CDR3 is 13 residues long. Trimming left V 3 bases short and J 8 bases short, with 13 bases between. CDR1 and CDR2 (germline): SGHNT, YENEEA.

The chain joins TRBV5-1 to TRBJ1-4, with 7 positions matching TRBD1. Trimming at V came to 6 bases and at J to 8 bases, leaving 10 bases not matched to a gene. The length of the CDR3 is 14 residues. Germline-derived CDR1 and CDR2 are SGHRS and YFSETQ. The CDR3 DNA reads as TGCGCCAGCACCTTAGGGACAGTCGGCGAAAAACTGTTTTTT. Amino acids: CASTLGTVGEKLFF.

V gene TRBV4-3 combines with J gene TRBJ1-2, with D perhaps TRBD1 (6 bases). This CDR3 is 15 amino acids long. CDR1 is LGHNA and CDR2 is YSLEER in the germline V gene. V was pared by 6 bases and J by 1 base, with 15 bases between. Written as DNA, the CDR3 is TGCGCCAGCAGGAATGACAGGACGGATAACTATGGCTACACCTTC. Translation: CASRNDRTDNYGYTF.

The chain combines TRBV19 with TRBJ2-1; 10 nucleotides agree with TRBD2. Trimming removed 6 bases from V and 3 bases from J; junction bases left unmatched: 2. The CDR3 sequence is 14 residues long. Per the germline V gene, CDR1 is LNHDA and CDR2 is SQIVND (reference sequence). CDR3 DNA: TGTGCCAGTAGACAGCGGGAGGGCTACAATGAGCAGTTCTTC. Translated, it gives CASRQREGYNEQFF.

This sequence joins TRBV2 and TRBJ1-1; 7 bases line up with TRBD1. Per germline, CDR1 SNHLY and CDR2 FYNNEI. The CDR3 loop spans 13 amino acids. After removal of 4 bases from V and 7 bases from J, the junction contained 6 bases not matched to a gene. CDR3 coding DNA: TGTGCCAGCAGTGTGGGGACAGATCTTGAAGCTTTCTTT. This sequence encodes CASSVGTDLEAFF.

V usage is TRBV6-5 and J usage is TRBJ2-7; 10 bases agree with TRBD2. The CDR3 sequence is 13 residues long. The germline V gene encodes CDR1 MNHEY and CDR2 SVGAGI. Trimming took 3 bases from V and 10 from J; bases not matched to a gene: 6. CDR3 sequence (DNA): TGTGCCAGCAGTTATACGAGCGGGAGGGACCAGTACTTC. Protein product: CASSYTSGRDQYF.

The V and J genes are TRBV7-9 and TRBJ1-5; TRBD1 agrees at 7 bases. V lost 7 bases and J lost 2; bases outside the gene matches: 2. Germline V CDR1 and CDR2: SEHNR, FQNEAQ (reference sequence). The CDR3 is 13 amino acids. The CDR3 nucleotides are TGTGCCAGCACTACAGGGGGCAATCAGCCCCAGCATTTT. It yields the protein CASTTGGNQPQHF.

The rearrangement links TRBV5-1 to TRBJ1-1, with D possibly matching TRBD1 (6 bases). The CDR3 contains 15 residues. The V gene lost 1 base and the J gene lost 1 base, with 11 bases spanning the gap. CDR1 is SGHRS and CDR2 is YFSETQ in the germline V gene. CDR3 loop: CASSLTGLRNTEAFF. The CDR3 DNA follows: TGCGCCAGCAGCTTGACAGGGCTTCGGAACACTGAAGCTTTCTTT.

The V gene is TRBV11-3, the J gene TRBJ2-3, with D possibly being TRBD1 (5 bases). The germline V gene has CDR1 SGHNT and CDR2 YENEEA. This CDR3 comprises 17 residues. The V end lost 2 bases, the J end lost 1 base, and 16 bases lay between the germline ends. CDR3 nucleotides: TGTGCCAGCAGCTTATCCGTCGGCAGGGCTGGCACAGATACGCAGTATTTT. It codes for CASSLSVGRAGTDTQYF.

This clone was found once. The chain joins TRBV7-9 to TRBJ2-7; D is unresolved. The CDR3 is made up of 11 amino acids. CDR1 and CDR2 (germline): SEHNR, FQNEAQ (reference sequence). The germline V and J ends were trimmed by 3 bases and 3 bases, with 3 bases remaining between them. The CDR3 DNA reads TGTGCCAGCAGCTTTAGCTACGAGCAGTACTTC. This sequence encodes CASSFSYEQYF. The full variable domain, completed using reference TRBV7-9 and TRBJ2-7, is DTGVSQNPRHKITKRGQNVTFRCDPISEHNRLYWYRQTLGQGPEFLTYFQNEAQLEKSRLLSDRFSAERPKGSFSTLEIQRTEQGDSAMYLCASSFSYEQYFGPGTRLTVT.

The J gene is TRBJ1-1, the V gene TRBV3-1 (or the pseudogene TRBV3-2); D is undetermined. The CDR3 extends over 12 amino acids. The V end lost 6 bases, the J end lost 3 bases, and 8 bases lay between the germline ends. The germline gives CDR1 LGHDT, CDR2 YNNKEL (reference sequence). As DNA, the CDR3 is TGTGCCAGCAGGGCCCCTGACACTGAAGCTTTCTTT. Translating gives CASRAPDTEAFF.